The rows below give T cell receptor beta chains drawn from one sample of a study of vaccination and CD4 T cells after COVID-19. These TCRs are of unknown antigen specificity. MiXCR, applied by TCRdb to the PCR reads, yields one record per CDR3 protein. The top ten hold 7.8% of the sample, which has 11,000 to 15,000 distinct CDR3 sequences, around 56% seen once. What was sequenced was CD4+ T cells from blood, cultured in vitro. The receptors come from a human donor who had recovered from COVID-19. CDR3s include the opening cysteine and the closing phenylalanine or tryptophan. A D gene is named only where the DNA matches it firmly. A clone size is listed for some rows: how often the clone was seen (once, few, many), or a class if it is expanded.

cdr3_aa cdr3_nt clone_size j_call d_call v_call
CASSSGTAIFNYGYTF TGTGCCAGCAGCTCCGGGACAGCTATCTTTAACTATGGCTACACCTTC - TRBJ1-2 TRBD1 TRBV7-9
CASSYRLGGDTQYF TGTGCCAGCAGCTACCGCCTGGGGGGGGATACGCAGTATTTT few TRBJ2-3 TRBD2 TRBV7-9
CASKQGVDSPLHF TGTGCCAGCAAACAGGGAGTCGATTCACCCCTCCACTTT - TRBJ1-6 - TRBV2
CASLRSFGETQYF TGTGCCAGCCTCCGGTCTTTCGGGGAGACCCAGTACTTC - TRBJ2-5 - TRBV6-2/TRBV6-3
CSGDIAGTYEQYF TGCAGTGGGGATATAGCGGGGACCTACGAGCAGTACTTC - TRBJ2-7 TRBD2 TRBV20-1
CSVDETGHGYTF TGCAGCGTTGATGAGACAGGGCATGGCTACACCTTC - TRBJ1-2 TRBD1 TRBV29-1
CASSLDFLVAGELFF TGTGCCAGCAGCTTAGATTTCCTGGTGGCCGGGGAGCTGTTTTTT - TRBJ2-2 - TRBV11-2
CASSFLLRTSDEQFF TGTGCCAGCAGCTTCCTGCTCCGAACTAGCGATGAGCAGTTCTTC - TRBJ2-1 TRBD2 TRBV7-9
CASSRDGGGSYGYTF TGCGCCAGCAGCCGGGACGGGGGCGGAAGCTATGGCTACACCTTC few TRBJ1-2 - TRBV5-1
CAISIGGDTIYF TGTGCCATCAGCATTGGGGGGGACACCATATATTTT - TRBJ1-3 - TRBV15
CASSFSAGGIESNQPQHF TGTGCCAGCAGTTTTTCCGCTGGGGGGATAGAGAGCAATCAGCCCCAGCATTTT - TRBJ1-5 - TRBV12-3/TRBV12-4
CASSVDERYGYTF TGTGCCAGCAGCGTAGATGAAAGGTATGGCTACACCTTC - TRBJ1-2 - TRBV9
CATSDRGNEQYF TGTGCCACCTCGGACAGGGGCAACGAGCAGTACTTC - TRBJ2-7 TRBD1 TRBV2
CASSTTGGRELFF TGTGCCAGTAGTACGACAGGAGGCCGGGAGCTGTTTTTT - TRBJ2-2 - TRBV19
CASLGRSFTEAFF TGTGCCAGCCTGGGCAGGTCCTTCACTGAAGCTTTCTTT - TRBJ1-1 - TRBV19
CASSLQGSDTEAFF TGCGCCAGCAGCTTACAGGGGAGTGACACTGAAGCTTTCTTT - TRBJ1-1 TRBD1 TRBV5-1
CASSIWTKPSYGYTF TGTGCCAGTAGTATTTGGACAAAGCCCTCCTATGGCTACACCTTC - TRBJ1-2 - TRBV19
CASSLSDGNTGELFF TGTGCCAGCAGCTTGAGTGACGGGAACACCGGGGAGCTGTTTTTT few TRBJ2-2 - TRBV7-2
CSARVPSHNEQFF TGCAGTGCTAGAGTACCCTCACACAATGAGCAGTTCTTC - TRBJ2-1 - TRBV20-1
CASSHREKGMYEQYF TGCGCCAGCAGCCATCGGGAGAAGGGTATGTACGAGCAGTACTTC - TRBJ2-7 - TRBV4-3
CASRRTSGSSHEQYF TGTGCCAGCAGGCGGACTAGCGGGAGCAGCCACGAGCAGTACTTC - TRBJ2-7 TRBD2 TRBV7-2
CASSASLGYGYTF TGCGCCAGCAGTGCCAGCCTTGGCTATGGCTACACCTTC - TRBJ1-2 - TRBV10-1
CASSYSMAPGANVLTF TGTGCCAGCAGTTACTCGATGGCTCCTGGGGCCAACGTCCTGACTTTC - TRBJ2-6 - TRBV6-5
CASSLGGYQETQYF TGTGCCAGCAGCTTAGGGGGGTACCAAGAGACCCAGTACTTC - TRBJ2-5 - TRBV11-3
CATSDFGREIDEQFF TGTGCCACCAGTGATTTTGGGCGGGAGATTGATGAGCAGTTCTTC - TRBJ2-1 TRBD2 TRBV24-1
CASSLGLQNTEAFF TGCGCCAGCAGCCTGGGACTGCAGAACACTGAAGCTTTCTTT - TRBJ1-1 - TRBV5-1
CSARDVTLAGTQYF TGCAGTGCTAGAGACGTAACACTAGCGGGTACGCAGTATTTT once TRBJ2-3 TRBD2 TRBV20-1
CASSSQTGTISGNTIYF TGTGCCAGTAGTTCGCAGACCGGCACCATCTCTGGAAACACCATATATTTT - TRBJ1-3 - TRBV19
CASSFGTSNEQFF TGTGCCAGCAGTTTCGGGACTAGCAATGAGCAGTTCTTC few TRBJ2-1 TRBD2 TRBV27
CASSGGIGNGYTF TGCGCCAGCAGTGGGGGAATTGGTAATGGCTACACCTTC - TRBJ1-2 - TRBV10-1
CASGRDGGNTIYF TGTGCTAGTGGTAGGGACGGAGGAAACACCATATATTTT - TRBJ1-3 - TRBV12-5
CASSRGGLLQETQCF TGTGCCAGCAGTCGGGGGGGACTTCTCCAAGAGACCCAGTGCTTC - TRBJ2-5 TRBD2 TRBV6-2/TRBV6-3
CSADFRSGKATQYF TGCAGTGCTGACTTCAGGAGCGGAAAAGCGACCCAGTACTTC - TRBJ2-5 - TRBV20-1
CASSPAYEQYF TGTGCCAGCAGCCCCGCCTACGAGCAGTACTTC few TRBJ2-7 - TRBV7-2
CASSQGLAGAGELFF TGCGCCAGCAGCCAAGGACTAGCGGGAGCCGGGGAGCTGTTTTTT - TRBJ2-2 TRBD2 TRBV4-1
CASSLALGTLGGGYTF TGTGCCAGCAGCTTAGCGCTCGGGACCTTGGGGGGTGGCTACACCTTC - TRBJ1-2 - TRBV7-2
CASSLVPSGGWITDTQYF TGTGCCAGCAGCTTAGTACCTAGCGGGGGTTGGATAACAGATACGCAGTATTTT once TRBJ2-3 TRBD2 TRBV7-2
CASSALTSETQYF TGCGCCAGCAGTGCGTTGACTAGCGAGACCCAGTACTTC - TRBJ2-5 TRBD2 TRBV10-2
CAWRIPGTGSYEQYF TGTGCCTGGAGGATCCCCGGGACAGGGTCCTACGAGCAGTACTTC - TRBJ2-7 TRBD1 TRBV30
CASSTTGGASNQPQHF TGTGCCAGTAGTACAACAGGGGGGGCCAGCAATCAGCCCCAGCATTTT - TRBJ1-5 TRBD1 TRBV19
CASSDENNSPLHF TGTGCCAGCAGTGACGAAAATAATTCACCCCTCCACTTT few TRBJ1-6 - TRBV6-1
CASSKTGWESYGYTF TGTGCCAGTAGTAAGACGGGCTGGGAGAGCTATGGCTACACCTTC few TRBJ1-2 - TRBV19
CASSLLQYNEQFF TGTGCCAGCAGCCTACTACAGTACAATGAGCAGTTCTTC - TRBJ2-1 - TRBV11-2